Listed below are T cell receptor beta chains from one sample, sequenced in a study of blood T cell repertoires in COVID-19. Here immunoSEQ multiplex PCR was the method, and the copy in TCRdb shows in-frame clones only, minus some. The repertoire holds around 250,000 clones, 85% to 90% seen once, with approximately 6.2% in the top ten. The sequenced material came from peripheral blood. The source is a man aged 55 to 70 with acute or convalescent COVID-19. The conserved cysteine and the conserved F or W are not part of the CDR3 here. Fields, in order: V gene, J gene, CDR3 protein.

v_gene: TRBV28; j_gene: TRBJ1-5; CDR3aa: ASSSGFGHSNQPQH
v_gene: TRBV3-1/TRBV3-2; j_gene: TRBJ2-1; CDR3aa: ASSHLQGSRGLYNEQF
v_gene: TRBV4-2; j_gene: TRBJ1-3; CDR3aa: ASSRLEGSGNTIY
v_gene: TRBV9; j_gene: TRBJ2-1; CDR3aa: ASSFTSSTIDEQF
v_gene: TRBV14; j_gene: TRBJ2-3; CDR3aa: ASSQEGTSGYTQY
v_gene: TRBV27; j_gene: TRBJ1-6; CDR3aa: ASSHSNSPLH
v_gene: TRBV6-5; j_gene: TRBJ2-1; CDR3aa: ASTSWTGSGNEQF
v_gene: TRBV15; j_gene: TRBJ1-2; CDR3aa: ATSRTVRYGYT
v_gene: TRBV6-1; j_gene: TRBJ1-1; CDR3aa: ASSESGRRIAF
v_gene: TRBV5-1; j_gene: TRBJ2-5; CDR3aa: ASSSGQGRETQY
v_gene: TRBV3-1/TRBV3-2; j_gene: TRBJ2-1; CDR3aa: ASRGQGVRSSYNEQF
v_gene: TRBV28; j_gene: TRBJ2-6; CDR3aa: ASSFRTGARSGANVLT
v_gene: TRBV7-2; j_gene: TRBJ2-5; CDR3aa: ASSPLGGFQETQY
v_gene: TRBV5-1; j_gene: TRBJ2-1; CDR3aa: ASSLVGTSHNEQF
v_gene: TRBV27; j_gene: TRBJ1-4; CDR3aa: ASSGLVGEKLF
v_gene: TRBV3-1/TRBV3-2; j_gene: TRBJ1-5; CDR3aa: ASSQMAGGGQPQH
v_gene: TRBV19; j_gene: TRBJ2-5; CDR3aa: ASSPDRAGGETQY
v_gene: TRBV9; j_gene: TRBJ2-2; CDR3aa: ASSVAPGTSEGGGELF
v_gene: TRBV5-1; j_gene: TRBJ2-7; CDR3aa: ASSSFGFEQY
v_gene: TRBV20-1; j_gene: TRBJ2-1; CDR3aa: SASLDQLAYNEQF
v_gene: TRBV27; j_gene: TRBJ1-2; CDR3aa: ATRRGGEGGYT
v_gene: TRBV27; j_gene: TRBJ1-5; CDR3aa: ASSLKGPRRGGENQPQH
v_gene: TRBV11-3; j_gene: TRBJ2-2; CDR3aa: ASSLDWLGRNTGELF
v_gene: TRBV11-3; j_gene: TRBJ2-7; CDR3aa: ASSFQQGRENEQY
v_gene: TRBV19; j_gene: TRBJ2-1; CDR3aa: ASRKQRERSYNEQF
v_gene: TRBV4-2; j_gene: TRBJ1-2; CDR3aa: ASSQTTGGPSGYT
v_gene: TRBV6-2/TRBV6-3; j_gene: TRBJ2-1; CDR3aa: ASSLDRYSYNEQF